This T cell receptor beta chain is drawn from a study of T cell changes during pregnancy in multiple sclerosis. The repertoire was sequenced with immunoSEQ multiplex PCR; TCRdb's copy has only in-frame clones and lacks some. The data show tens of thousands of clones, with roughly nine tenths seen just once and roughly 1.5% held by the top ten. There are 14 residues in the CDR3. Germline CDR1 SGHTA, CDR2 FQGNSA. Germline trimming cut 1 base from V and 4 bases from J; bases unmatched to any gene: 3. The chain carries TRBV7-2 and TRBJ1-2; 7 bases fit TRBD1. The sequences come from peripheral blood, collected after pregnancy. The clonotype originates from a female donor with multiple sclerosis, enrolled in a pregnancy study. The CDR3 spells CASSLGPGGYGYTF. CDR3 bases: TGTGCCAGCAGCTTAGGGCCAGGGGGCTATGGCTACACCTTC. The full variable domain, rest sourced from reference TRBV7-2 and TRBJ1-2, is GAGVSQSPSNKVTEKGKDVELRCDPISGHTALYWYRQSLGQGLEFLIYFQGNSAPDKSGLPSDRFSAERTGGSVSTLTIQRTQQEDSAVYLCASSLGPGGYGYTFGSGTRLTVV.